This T cell receptor (beta chain) was documented in a study of CD8+ T cells in alopecia areata. Notes on the study in general: More clonal than normal scalp was lesional scalp, particularly alopecia totalis/universalis. TCRs were shared less clearly across patients than in mice, possibly for HLA-related reasons.

Using CD4, CD8alpha, NKG2D, NKG2ACE and other markers, pooled cutaneous lymph node cells were sorted. Investigators isolated RNA and reverse transcribed it into cDNA to act as the sequencing template. The method was immunoSEQ multiplex PCR; TCRdb's version includes in-frame clones alone and lacks a portion of them. There are about 9,000 clones in the sample, none observed a single time. This CDR3 is built from 14 residues. Looked up from germline, CDR1 is FNHDT and CDR2 is SITEND (reference sequence). The table lists this clone with many counts. Its antigen is unidentified. Gene names and germline refer to mouse. Read data end 4 residues before the CDR3 end; the end is taken from the germline J gene.

The V and J genes are TRBV19 and TRBJ2-7; TRBD2 agrees at 9 bases. The receptor was isolated from a C3H/HeJ mouse with alopecia areata. For this mouse line, the MHC haplotype is H2-k. The sequencing sample was made of CD8+ T cells sorted from a lymph node. The sequenced part of the CDR3 DNA is TGTGCCAGCAGTATCCGGGACTGGGATTAT. Translated: CASSIRDWDY. The full CDR3 sequence reads CASSIRDWDYEQYF.